This TCR beta chain was identified in a study of PD-L1 blockade in urothelial cancer. Documented time point: peripheral blood 6 weeks after treatment start. Profiled with immunoSEQ multiplex PCR; TCRdb holds only in-frame clones, not every one. This sample has tens of thousands of clones, with about 89% found just once. CDR3 length equals 15 residues. Trimming took 0 bases from V and 0 from J, leaving 9 bases between them. In germline, CDR1 is MNHNY, CDR2 SVGAGI (reference sequence). The starting material was PBMCs, obtained around atezolizumab (anti-PD-L1) treatment. The sequence came from a man aged 65 to 79 with urothelial cancer. This chain joins TRBV6-6 and TRBJ2-7, with unresolved D. CDR3 in amino acids: CASSYSAVSSYEQYF. The CDR3, as DNA: TGTGCCAGCAGTTACTCGGCCGTCAGCTCCTACGAGCAGTACTTC.